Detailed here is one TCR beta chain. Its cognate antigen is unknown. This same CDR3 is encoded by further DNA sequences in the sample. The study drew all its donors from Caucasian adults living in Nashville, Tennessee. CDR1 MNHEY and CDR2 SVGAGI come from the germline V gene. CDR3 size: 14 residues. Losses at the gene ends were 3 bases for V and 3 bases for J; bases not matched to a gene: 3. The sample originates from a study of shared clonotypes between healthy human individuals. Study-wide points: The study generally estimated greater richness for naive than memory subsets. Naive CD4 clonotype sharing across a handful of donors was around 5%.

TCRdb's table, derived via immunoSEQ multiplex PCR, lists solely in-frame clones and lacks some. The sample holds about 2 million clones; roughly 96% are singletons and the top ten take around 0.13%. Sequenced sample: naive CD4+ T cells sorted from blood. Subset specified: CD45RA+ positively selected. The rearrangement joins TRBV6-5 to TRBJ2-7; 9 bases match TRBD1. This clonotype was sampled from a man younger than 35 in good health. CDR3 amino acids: CASSYGTGLYEQYF. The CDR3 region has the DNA TGTGCCAGCAGTTATGGGACAGGGCTCTACGAGCAGTACTTC.